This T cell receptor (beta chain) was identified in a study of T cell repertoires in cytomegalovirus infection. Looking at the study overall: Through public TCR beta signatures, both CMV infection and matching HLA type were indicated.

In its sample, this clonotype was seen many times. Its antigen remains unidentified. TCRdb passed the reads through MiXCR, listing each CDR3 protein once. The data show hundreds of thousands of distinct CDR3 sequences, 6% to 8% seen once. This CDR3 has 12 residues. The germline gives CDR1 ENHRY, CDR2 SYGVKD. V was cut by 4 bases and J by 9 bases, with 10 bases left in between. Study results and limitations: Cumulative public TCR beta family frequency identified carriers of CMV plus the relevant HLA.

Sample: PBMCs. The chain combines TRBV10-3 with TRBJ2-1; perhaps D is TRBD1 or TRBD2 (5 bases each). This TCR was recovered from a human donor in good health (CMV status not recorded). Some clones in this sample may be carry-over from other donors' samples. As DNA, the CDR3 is TGTGCCATCAGTGCGGGGCAGGGTGAGCAGTTCTTC. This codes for CAISAGQGEQFF.